What follows are 7 T cell receptor beta chains derived from one specimen sequenced in a study of cytomegalovirus exposure and HLA in healthy donors (dated by TCRdb to about 2017). The library was made by the immunoSEQ multiplex PCR assay. For the multiplex PCR, a mixture combining 60 forward primers for TCR Vbeta segments and 13 reverse primers for TCR Jbeta segments was used. Entries here come from immuneACCESS through TCRdb and include only in-frame sequences with V and J called. Some clones fail to appear in such tables; in the studies checked, an unresolved V gene covers under half of the shortfall, and the cause of the remainder is unknown. A total of around 140,000 clones appear in this sample, 73% of them only once. Together, the top ten hold about 1.5% of the sample. The sequencing input was PBMCs. These receptors were obtained from a woman under 30 in good health and CMV-seronegative.

This chain connects TRBV28 to TRBJ1-4; D remains unclear. The CDR3 consists of 15 residues. V lost 5 bases and J 0 bases, leaving 10 bases between the germline ends. The germline gives CDR1 MDHEN, CDR2 SYDVKM. CDR3 nucleotide sequence: TGTGCCAGCAGTCCGCCGGCGGCAACTAATGAAAAACTGTTTTTT. This translates into CASSPPAATNEKLFF.

The chain recombines TRBV18 with TRBJ2-7, with 7 bases that match TRBD2. Germline-derived CDR1 and CDR2 are KGHSH and LQKENI. J lost 6 bases, V lost 3 bases, and 5 bases had no gene match. The CDR3 length is 13 residues. The CDR3 DNA reads TGTGCCAGCTCACCTGGAGAGCGGGGCGAGCAGTACGTC. Encoded protein: CASSPGERGEQYV.

This clone has only a few counts. The J gene is TRBJ2-5, the V gene TRBV4-1, with a tentative D call TRBD1 (5 bases). Germline loops: CDR1 MGHRA, CDR2 YSYEKL. The V gene lost 1 base and the J gene lost 1 base, with 13 bases spanning the gap. There are 16 residues in the CDR3. Written as DNA, the CDR3 is TGCGCCAGCAGCCAAGTCCCGCCGGACATCCAAGAGACCCAGTACTTC. This gives the protein CASSQVPPDIQETQYF.

The V call is TRBV12-5, the J call TRBJ2-1, with 9 bases matching TRBD1. Per germline, CDR1 LGHNT and CDR2 FRNRAP. After removal of 5 bases from V and 1 base from J, the junction contained 3 bases not matched to a gene. The CDR3 is 15 residues long. CDR3 in amino acids: CASGPGQGSYNEQFF. The CDR3 DNA follows: TGTGCTAGTGGTCCGGGACAGGGTTCCTACAATGAGCAGTTCTTC. The full variable domain, completed using reference TRBV12-5 and TRBJ2-1, is DARVTQTPRHKVTEMGQEVTMRCQPILGHNTVFWYRQTMMQGLELLAYFRNRAPLDDSGMPKDRFSAEMPDATLATLKIQPSEPRDSAVYFCASGPGQGSYNEQFFGPGTRLTVL.

This clone was observed a single time. The identical CDR3 is also encoded by other nucleotide sequences in the sample. J is TRBJ2-2 and V is TRBV7-9; D perhaps matches TRBD2 (6 bases). V lost 6 bases to trimming and J lost 1 base, with 12 bases between them. The CDR3 covers 15 residues. Germline CDR1 is SEHNR and CDR2 is FQNEAQ (reference sequence). CDR3 in amino acids: CASSRWEVNTGELFF. The DNA for the CDR3 is TGTGCCAGCAGTAGGTGGGAGGTGAACACCGGGGAGCTGTTTTTT.

The CDR3 sequence: CASSDLTGGEQYV. CDR3 DNA sequence: TGTGCCAGCAGTGACCTGACAGGGGGTGAGCAGTACGTC. The chain carries TRBV6-5 and TRBJ2-7; 9 bases line up with TRBD1. The V gene's germline CDR1 is MNHEY and CDR2 SVGAGI. V was pared by 5 bases and J by 7 bases, with 6 bases of the junction left unmatched. The CDR3 is 13 amino acids.

The V and J genes are TRBV27 and TRBJ2-3, with 16 positions matching TRBD2. The V gene end was trimmed by 6 bases and the J gene end by 5 bases; junction bases not matched to a gene: 14. Germline CDR1 MNHEY, CDR2 SMNVEV (reference sequence). The CDR3 is 19 residues long. The CDR3: CASRPPGLAGGPIKDTQYF. The CDR3 bases are TGTGCCAGCAGACCGCCGGGACTAGCGGGAGGGCCGATTAAAGATACGCAGTATTTT.